Listed here are 28 T cell receptor beta chains from one sample, sequenced in a study of human T cells and chemical hapten exposure. The time point is: healthy volunteer bleed at 6 weeks. Total RNA came from unfractionated whole blood. TCRdb re-derived calls from the RACE reads in MiXCR, one entry per CDR3 protein. The data show around 45,000 distinct CDR3 sequences, around 3.6% seen once. What was sequenced was whole blood. These TCRs come from a human donor in good health. Some clones in this sample may be carry-over from other donors' samples.

This clonotype was counted many times. CDR3 loop: CAWSARWSTEAFF. The CDR3, as DNA: TGTGCCTGGAGTGCCCGGTGGAGCACTGAAGCTTTCTTT. The rearrangement joins TRBV30 to TRBJ1-1, with no clear D. Germline V CDR1 and CDR2: GTSNPN, SVGIG (reference sequence). This CDR3 contains 13 residues. Trimming removed 1 base at V and 4 bases at J, with 10 bases between.

This clonotype has a count of ten or more. This chain's CDR3 is CATSESGELFF. CDR3 nucleotides: TGTGCCACCAGTGAATCCGGGGAGCTGTTTTTT. This chain uses TRBV24-1 with TRBJ2-2; D remains ambiguous. The germline V gene has CDR1 KGHDR and CDR2 SFDVKD. This CDR3 region has 11 residues. V shed 4 bases and J shed 6 bases, with 2 bases lying between them.

This clonotype appeared many times. The V and J genes are TRBV9 and TRBJ2-7; D ambiguous. CDR1 is SGDLS, CDR2 YYNGEE, per germline. Trimming took 4 bases from V and 3 from J, leaving 11 bases between them. The CDR3 is made up of 13 amino acids. The chain's CDR3 is CASSPRSDYEQYF. The CDR3 DNA is TGTGCCAGCAGCCCAAGGTCCGACTACGAGCAGTACTTC.

This clonotype was recorded a few times. The rearrangement joins TRBV28 to TRBJ1-2; 7 bases map to TRBD1. Trimming cost V 6 bases and J 4 bases; bases outside gene matches: 14. CDR1 is MDHEN, CDR2 SYDVKM, per germline. The CDR3 contains 16 residues. The CDR3 coding sequence is TGTGCCAGCAGCCCGCGACCGGCGACAGGGACCTATGGCTACACCTTC. It specifies CASSPRPATGTYGYTF.

This clonotype was counted ten times or more. The rearrangement links TRBV5-4 to TRBJ2-3; 16 bases match TRBD2. Germline loops: CDR1 SGHNT, CDR2 YYREEE (reference sequence). CDR3 size: 17 residues. V was clipped by 1 base and J by 4 bases; unmatched bases: 3. DNA of the CDR3: TGTGCCAGCAGCTTGCCGGGACTAGCGGGAGGGGCAGATACGCAGTATTTT. It encodes CASSLPGLAGGADTQYF.

This clonotype was seen at least ten times. The rearrangement links TRBV9 to TRBJ1-1; tentative D call: TRBD1 (6 bases). The CDR3 contains 13 residues. V lost 3 bases to trimming and J lost 6 bases, with 12 bases between them. From germline, CDR1 is SGDLS and CDR2 YYNGEE. The CDR3 region has the DNA TGTGCCAGCAGCGCAAATGAGGGGGCTGAAGCTTTCTTT. Encoded protein: CASSANEGAEAFF.

This clonotype has at least ten counts. The rearrangement uses TRBV29-1 and TRBJ1-1; no definite D call. CDR1 is SQVTM, CDR2 ANQGSEA, per germline. V was trimmed by 1 base and J by 0 bases, leaving 3 bases between them. This CDR3 is 12 amino acids long. CDR3 in amino acids: CSVEVLNTEAFF. In DNA, the CDR3 is TGCAGCGTTGAAGTTCTGAACACTGAAGCTTTCTTT.

This clonotype has at least ten counts. The gene calls are TRBV18 and TRBJ1-4; 7 bases match TRBD1. V dropped 2 bases and J dropped 8; count of bases not matched to a gene: 11. The CDR3 loop spans 16 amino acids. From germline, CDR1 is KGHSH and CDR2 LQKENI. Here the CDR3 reads CASSPKGDSCCEKLFF. CDR3 DNA: TGTGCCAGCTCACCAAAGGGGGACAGTTGTTGCGAAAAACTGTTTTTT.

V is TRBV9 and J is TRBJ2-7; the match to TRBD1 covers 9 bases. Germline V gene data show CDR1 as SGDLS and CDR2 as YYNGEE. Unmatched junction bases numbered 9, after V lost 4 bases and J lost 4 bases. This CDR3 contains 15 residues. Written as DNA, the CDR3 is TGTGCCAGCAGCCCGAACCCGGGACAGGGTTACGAGCAGTACTTC. Protein sequence: CASSPNPGQGYEQYF.

The chain joins TRBV5-5 to TRBJ2-1; 13 nucleotides agree with TRBD2. Germline lookup yields CDR1 SGHKS and CDR2 YYEKEE (reference sequence). There are 16 residues in the CDR3. With V trimmed by 4 bases and J by 2 bases, 3 bases remained unmatched. The CDR3 reads CASSPGTSGTYNEQFF. The CDR3 nucleotides read TGTGCCAGCAGCCCGGGGACTAGCGGGACCTACAATGAGCAGTTCTTC.

This clonotype was counted ten times or more. The rearrangement links TRBV2 to TRBJ2-4; 8 bases agree with TRBD2. Unmatched junction bases numbered 3, after V lost 1 base and J lost 4 bases. CDR3 length: 15 residues. CDR1 SNHLY and CDR2 FYNNEI come from the germline V gene. The CDR3 is CASSEEGLGKNIQYF. CDR3 in DNA: TGTGCCAGCAGTGAAGAGGGACTAGGAAAAAACATTCAGTACTTC.

This clonotype was observed at least ten times. This chain joins TRBV3-1 and TRBJ2-3, with TRBD2 as a possible D gene (5 bases). The V gene lost 2 bases and the J gene lost 0 bases, with 12 bases spanning the gap. The CDR3 runs to 16 residues. Germline V lookup: CDR1 LGHDT, CDR2 YNNKEL (reference sequence). The CDR3 loop reads CASSQWASGSTDTQYF. CDR3 DNA: TGTGCCAGCAGCCAATGGGCGAGCGGCAGCACAGATACGCAGTATTTT.

This chain joins TRBV27 and TRBJ2-7; D perhaps matches TRBD2 (7 bases). Trimming took 7 bases from V and 6 from J, leaving 16 bases between them. Germline V gives CDR1 MNHEY, CDR2 SMNVEV (reference sequence). The CDR3 is 13 amino acids. The CDR3 region is CASTGGLHSEQYF. The DNA for the CDR3 is TGTGCCAGCACCGGGGGGCTGCACTCCGAGCAGTACTTC.

This clonotype was observed at least ten times. This rearrangement joins TRBV2 to TRBJ2-2, with a tentative D call TRBD2 (7 bases). Trimming shortened V by 6 bases and J by 2 bases, and 16 bases separated the two germline ends. This CDR3 spans 16 amino acids. Germline loops: CDR1 SNHLY, CDR2 FYNNEI. The CDR3: CASRAGERDNTGELFF. Written as DNA, the CDR3 is TGTGCCAGCAGGGCAGGGGAGCGGGACAACACCGGGGAGCTGTTTTTT.

This clonotype was recorded a few times. The chain has TRBV30 and TRBJ1-5; 10 bases match TRBD1. Trimming cost V 3 bases and J 6 bases; bases outside gene matches: 5. The germline gives CDR1 GTSNPN, CDR2 SVGIG (reference sequence). This CDR3 has 14 residues. The CDR3 bases are TGTGCCTGGAGCGGGGACAGGGGAGCTCAGCCCCAGCATTTT. This codes for CAWSGDRGAQPQHF. Full variable domain (rest looked up from reference TRBV30 and TRBJ1-5): SQTIHQWPATLVQPVGSPLSLECTVEGTSNPNLYWYRQAAGRGLQLLFYSVGIGQISSEVPQNLSASRPQDRQFILSSKKLLLSDSGFYLCAWSGDRGAQPQHFGDGTRLSIL.

This clonotype was counted at least ten times. The genes are TRBV29-1 and TRBJ2-5; possible D gene TRBD2, 7 bases. The germline V and J ends were trimmed by 5 bases and 4 bases, with 11 bases remaining between them. CDR1 is SQVTM, CDR2 ANQGSEA, per germline. The CDR3 consists of 12 residues. The CDR3 nucleotides are TGCAGCGTTTTAGGGGGGGGAGAGACCCAGTACTTC. The encoded protein is CSVLGGGETQYF.

This clonotype was counted many times. This rearrangement joins TRBV9 to TRBJ2-7; the D gene is possibly TRBD2 (6 bases). The CDR3 is 15 residues long. Trimming stripped 0 bases from V and 2 bases from J, with 12 bases between. Germline V gene data show CDR1 as SGDLS and CDR2 as YYNGEE. CDR3 sequence: CASSVAGDPAYEQYF. DNA of the CDR3: TGTGCCAGCAGCGTAGCGGGGGACCCAGCCTACGAGCAGTACTTC.

This clonotype was seen repeatedly, ten times or more. The chain combines TRBV27 with TRBJ2-3, with D perhaps TRBD1 (6 bases). CDR1 is MNHEY and CDR2 is SMNVEV in the germline V gene (reference sequence). V gave up 0 bases and J gave up 11 bases, with 12 bases separating them. This CDR3 has 13 amino acids. In DNA, the CDR3 is TGTGCCAGCAGTTTATCCGCGGTCAGGGGGCAGTATTTT. Protein product: CASSLSAVRGQYF.

The rearrangement links TRBV5-1 to TRBJ2-5, with TRBD2 matching over 7 bases. CDR3 length: 15 residues. Per germline, CDR1 SGHRS and CDR2 YFSETQ. Trimming removed 4 bases from V and 5 bases from J; junction bases left unmatched: 11. The CDR3 nucleotides are TGCGCCAGCAGCCCCTATGTGAGCGGGACTGAGACCCAGTACTTC. Amino acid sequence: CASSPYVSGTETQYF. Using reference TRBV5-1 and TRBJ2-5 for the parts outside the CDR3, the full variable domain is KAGVTQTPRYLIKTRGQQVTLSCSPISGHRSVSWYQQTPGQGLQFLFEYFSETQRNKGNFPGRFSGRQFSNSRSEMNVSTLELGDSALYLCASSPYVSGTETQYFGPGTRLLVL.

This clonotype was seen ten or more times. This chain links TRBV20-1 with TRBJ2-7, with a tentative D call TRBD1 (6 bases). The CDR3 totals 13 residues. In germline, CDR1 is DFQATT, CDR2 SNEGSKA (reference sequence). The V gene lost 5 bases and the J gene lost 5 bases, with 16 bases spanning the gap. CDR3 protein: CSASLGQSDEQYF. The CDR3, as DNA: TGCAGTGCTTCCCTTGGACAGAGCGACGAGCAGTACTTC.

The chain is built from TRBV29-1 and TRBJ2-3; D remains ambiguous. The CDR3 length is 11 residues. CDR1 SQVTM and CDR2 ANQGSEA come from the germline V gene. Between the trimmed V and J ends, which lost 8 bases and 5 bases, there was a span of 11 bases. The CDR3 reads CSSELGDTQYF. DNA of the CDR3: TGCAGCAGCGAATTAGGAGATACGCAGTATTTT.

This clonotype was found many times. The chain links TRBV2 to TRBJ2-1; D remains unclear. Germline-derived CDR1 and CDR2 are SNHLY and FYNNEI. This CDR3 comprises 14 residues. V shed 2 bases and J shed 7 bases, with 12 bases lying between them. Written as DNA, the CDR3 is TGTGCCAGCAGTGAATCGTACACGAGGAATGAGCAGTTCTTC. This sequence encodes CASSESYTRNEQFF.

This chain links TRBV7-3 with TRBJ2-3, with D maybe TRBD2 (5 bases). The CDR3 is made up of 16 amino acids. The V gene lost 3 bases and the J gene lost 5 bases, with 18 bases spanning the gap. Germline CDR1 reads SGHTA; CDR2 reads FQGTGA. As DNA, the CDR3 is TGTGCCAGCAGCTTGGAAGCGGAGGCAACGAAAGATACGCAGTATTTT. This sequence encodes CASSLEAEATKDTQYF.

This clonotype has at least ten counts. The chain couples TRBV24-1 to TRBJ2-6, with no clear D. The V end lost 4 bases, the J end lost 0 bases, and 6 bases lay between the germline ends. CDR1 is KGHDR, CDR2 SFDVKD, per germline. The CDR3 spans 15 residues. The DNA for the CDR3 is TGTGCCACCAGTGAGTACCGCTCTGGGGCCAACGTCCTGACTTTC. It encodes CATSEYRSGANVLTF.

This clonotype was recorded at least ten times. V is TRBV2 and J is TRBJ2-1; a weak D match, TRBD2 (7 bases). V was trimmed by 7 bases and J by 10 bases, leaving 17 bases between them. This CDR3 has 13 residues. Per germline, CDR1 SNHLY and CDR2 FYNNEI. CDR3 DNA: TGTGCCAGCATCTTGGGGGGGCAGGGAGAGCAGTTCTTC. It specifies CASILGGQGEQFF.

This clonotype was found many times. The J gene is TRBJ2-6, the V gene TRBV21-1; the table's D call, TRBD2, has no DNA check behind it. TRBV21-1 is deemed a pseudogene. The CDR3 covers 22 residues. The CDR3 loop is CASSKPRAGIATLDSGANVLTF. The CDR3, as DNA: TGTGCCAGCAGCAAACCCCGAGCGGGGATCGCAACCCTTGACTCTGGGGCCAACGTCCTGACTTTC.

This clonotype showed up many times. The V gene is TRBV5-5, the J gene TRBJ2-3; no definite D call. The CDR3 spans 11 residues. Trimming shortened V by 4 bases and J by 6 bases, and 6 bases separated the two germline ends. In germline, CDR1 is SGHKS, CDR2 YYEKEE (reference sequence). CDR3 nucleotides: TGTGCCAGCAGCCCCCGGGATACGCAGTATTTT. Its protein product is CASSPRDTQYF.

This clonotype was seen ten or more times. The chain carries TRBV12-3 or TRBV12-4 and TRBJ1-5; the D is unclear. This CDR3 comprises 16 residues. Trimming removed 1 base at V and 3 bases at J, with 13 bases between. For the CDR3, the DNA is TGTGCCAGCAGTTTAGGGCGGGGTTTTAACAATCAGCCCCAGCATTTT. Encoded protein: CASSLGRGFNNQPQHF.